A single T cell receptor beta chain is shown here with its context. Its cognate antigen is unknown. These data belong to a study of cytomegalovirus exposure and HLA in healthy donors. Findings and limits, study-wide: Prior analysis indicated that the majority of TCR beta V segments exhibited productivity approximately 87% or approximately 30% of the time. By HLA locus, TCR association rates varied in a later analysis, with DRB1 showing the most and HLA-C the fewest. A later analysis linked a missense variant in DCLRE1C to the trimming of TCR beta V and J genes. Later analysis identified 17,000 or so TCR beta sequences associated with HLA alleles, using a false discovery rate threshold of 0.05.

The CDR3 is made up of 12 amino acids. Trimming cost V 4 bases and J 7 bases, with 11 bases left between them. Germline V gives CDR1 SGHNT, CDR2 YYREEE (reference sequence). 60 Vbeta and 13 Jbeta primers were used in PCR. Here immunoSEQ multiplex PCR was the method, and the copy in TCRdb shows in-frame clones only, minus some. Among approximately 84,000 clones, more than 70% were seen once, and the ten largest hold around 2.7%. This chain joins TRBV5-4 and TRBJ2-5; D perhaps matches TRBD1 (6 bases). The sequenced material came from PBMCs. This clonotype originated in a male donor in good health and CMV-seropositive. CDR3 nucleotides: TGTGCCAGCAGCCCGGGACACCGGACCCAGTACTTC. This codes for CASSPGHRTQYF. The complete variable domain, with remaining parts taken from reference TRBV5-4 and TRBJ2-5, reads ETGVTQSPTHLIKTRGQQVTLRCSSQSGHNTVSWYQQALGQGPQFIFQYYREEENGRGNFPPRFSGLQFPNYSSELNVNALELDDSALYLCASSPGHRTQYFGPGTRLLVL.